This T cell receptor (beta chain) appears in the sequencing data of a study of blood T cell repertoires in COVID-19. The CDR3 runs 16 residues. V shed 5 bases and J shed 7 bases, with 18 bases lying between them. Germline V gives CDR1 SGHVS, CDR2 FQNEAQ. Measured with immunoSEQ multiplex PCR; TCRdb has only the in-frame clones, and not every one. The sample includes 300,000 to 400,000 clones, roughly 88% of them seen just once. Sequencing was done on a sample of peripheral blood. This chain connects TRBV7-8 to TRBJ1-6; tentatively, D is TRBD1 (5 bases). This clonotype was sampled from a woman between 25 and 40 years old with COVID-19, enrolled during active disease. The chain's CDR3 is CASSPRRFQGNSPLHF. Here the CDR3 DNA reads TGTGCCAGCAGCCCGCGACGATTTCAGGGCAATTCACCCCTCCACTTT.